The 22 T cell receptor delta chains below come from one sample, sequenced in a study of human gamma delta and Vdelta1 T cells. TCRdb re-called clones from the PCR reads using CATT. The data show 700 to 750 delta-chain clones, around 8.2% seen once. Sequences were obtained from differentiated CD27- Vdelta1 gamma-delta T cells from blood. These TCRs come from a human donor in good health.

This clone is medium-sized in the sample. It is likely a read error: a sequence one base away is far more abundant. The sample contains more than one DNA sequence encoding this CDR3. The gene calls are TRDV1 and TRDJ1; D may be TRDD2 (7 bases). The CDR3 runs 23 residues. Looked up from germline, CDR1 is TSWWSYY and CDR2 is QGS. V lost 4 bases to trimming and J lost 1 base, with 37 bases between them. CDR3 DNA sequence: TGTGCTCTTGGGGTCTTTACCTTCCTCCCGACATCTATTTACTTGGGGGTCACCGATAAACTCATCTTT. Its protein is CALGVFTFLPTSIYLGVTDKLIF.

This clone was seen at least ten times. TCRdb pairs this DNA with a much larger clone's protein that differs at residue 21, likely a read error; the protein shown was translated from the DNA. The J gene is TRDJ1, the V gene TRDV1, with 11 bases that match TRDD3. The CDR3 is made up of 23 amino acids. Germline V gene lookup returns CDR1 TSWWSYY and CDR2 QGS. For the CDR3, the DNA is TGTGCTCTTGGGGACGCGGGTCATCCTACCGTTGGGGGATACGCCGTTGTGACCGATAAACCCATCTTT. This gives the protein CALGDAGHPTVGGYAVVTDKPIF.

As concerns this clone: TCRdb has a much larger clone's protein, which differs at residue 3 from the translation of this DNA, likely because of a read error; what is shown is the protein translated from the DNA. The J gene is TRDJ1, the V gene TRDV1, with 9 positions matching TRDD3. This CDR3 region has 25 residues. Germline CDR1 reads TSWWSYY; CDR2 reads QGS. The CDR3 nucleotides read TGTGCTCCTGGGGAGGCCGCATCCTTCCTCGCTTTTTTACTGGGGGACCTCCCCAACACCGATAAACTCATCTTT. This translates into CAPGEAASFLAFLLGDLPNTDKLIF.

In this sample, this clone turned up a few times. For this DNA, TCRdb reports the protein of a much larger clone, which diverges at residue 8, most likely from a read error; the protein presented here is translated directly from the DNA. This rearrangement joins TRDV1 to TRDJ1, with TRDD3 matching over 8 bases. The germline gives CDR1 TSWWSYY, CDR2 QGS. This CDR3 has 23 residues. J lost 0 bases, V lost 3 bases, and 27 bases had no gene match. CDR3 in amino acids: CALGDPRRHKKRLGGQYTDKLIF. CDR3 coding DNA: TGTGCTCTTGGGGACCCTCGGCGGCACAAGAAGCGACTGGGGGGTCAGTACACCGATAAACTCATCTTT.

This clone is labeled as medium-sized. A far larger clone is off by one base, so a read error is likely. This sequence joins TRDV1 and TRDJ1; 11 bases fit TRDD3. This CDR3 spans 20 amino acids. Germline CDR1 is TSWWSYY and CDR2 is QGS. Losses at the gene ends were 4 bases for V and 0 bases for J; bases not matched to a gene: 16. CDR3 DNA: TGTGCTCTTGGGGGACTAACGACTCCGTACTGGGGGATATACACCGATAAACTCATCTTT. This sequence encodes CALGGLTTPYWGIYTDKLIF.

This clone was recorded a few times. It is likely a read error: a sequence one base away is far more abundant. Other DNA sequences in this specimen translate into the identical CDR3. The chain recombines TRDV1 with TRDJ1; 9 bases match TRDD3. The V gene's germline CDR1 is TSWWSYY and CDR2 QGS. V trimming: 1 base; J trimming: 0 bases; junction bases outside the gene matches: 27. The CDR3 is 24 amino acids. CDR3 sequence reads: CALGEPHRLPVLGDTSWYTDKLIF. In DNA form, the CDR3 reads TGTGCTCTTGGGGAACCCCATCGACTACCCGTACTGGGGGACACTTCATGGTACACCGATAAACTCATCTTT.

This clone is termed medium-sized. It is likely a read error: a sequence one base away is far more abundant. The V gene is TRDV1, the J gene TRDJ1; a possible D gene is TRDD2 (7 bases). Germline CDR1 is TSWWSYY and CDR2 is QGS. Trimming removed 4 bases at V and 1 base at J, with 37 bases between. This CDR3 spans 23 amino acids. CDR3 loop: CALGAFTFLPTSIYLGVTDKLIF. The CDR3 DNA reads as TGTGCTCTTGGGGCCTTTACCTTCCTTCCGACATCTATTTACTTGGGGGTCACCGATAAACTCATCTTT.

This clone was seen repeatedly, ten times or more. A far larger clone lies a single base away; this is likely a read error. This sequence joins TRDV1 and TRDJ1; maybe TRDD3 (6 bases). CDR1 and CDR2 from the germline V gene are TSWWSYY and QGS. This CDR3 region has 14 residues. In DNA, the CDR3 is TGTGCTCCTGGGGAACTTCTCGTCCCCTTAAAACTCATCTTT. Its translation: CAPGELLVPLKLIF.

This clone showed up just a few times. This rearrangement joins TRDV1 to TRDJ1; D might be TRDD3 (6 bases). The ends were cut back, 3 bases at V and 1 base at J, with 30 bases in the middle. The CDR3 runs 21 residues. Germline assignment: CDR1 TSWWSYY and CDR2 QGS. Written as DNA, the CDR3 is TGTGCTCTTGGGGAGTCCCTCCCTCTTCCGGGCTACTTGGGGGTCACCGATAAACTCATCTTT. It is translated as CALGESLPLPGYLGVTDKLIF.

Details on this clone: The TCRdb record carries a much larger clone's protein, which differs from this DNA's translation at residue 15; a read error is the likely cause, and the protein listed here is the DNA translation. J is TRDJ1 and V is TRDV1, with 9 bases matching TRDD3. Germline CDR1 reads TSWWSYY; CDR2 reads QGS. The CDR3 spans 20 residues. V was clipped by 4 bases and J by 3 bases; unmatched bases: 21. CDR3 sequence reads: CALGAPTLKYWGRYADKLIF. The CDR3 DNA is TGTGCTCTTGGGGCCCCCACTCTCAAGTACTGGGGGAGGTACGCCGATAAACTCATCTTT.

This clone was found many times. The gene calls are TRDV1 and TRDJ1, with 8 positions matching TRDD3. Germline CDR1 and CDR2: TSWWSYY and QGS. V was pared by 3 bases and J by 0 bases, with 27 bases of the junction left unmatched. The CDR3 loop spans 23 amino acids. The CDR3 bases are TGTGCTCTTGGGGACCCTCGGCATCACAAGCAGCGACTGGGGGGTCAGTACACCGATAAACTCATCTTT. Protein sequence: CALGDPRHHKQRLGGQYTDKLIF.

In its sample, this clone ranks as medium-sized. With a far larger clone one base away, a read error is the likely cause. This chain connects TRDV1 to TRDJ1, with 9 bases identical to TRDD3. The CDR3 is made up of 24 amino acids. CDR1 and CDR2 from the germline V gene are TSWWSYY and QGS. CDR3 DNA sequence: TGTGCTCTTGGGGAGTCCCTCCCTCTTCCGGGCTACTGGGGGACTTACTCTTACACCGATAGACTCATCTTT. Amino acid sequence: CALGESLPLPGYWGTYSYTDRLIF.

This clone was seen more than once but under ten times. TCRdb's protein, taken from a much larger clone, differs from this DNA's translation at residues 13 and 17, likely owing to a read error; the protein displayed comes from the DNA. The rearrangement joins TRDV1 to TRDJ1; 7 bases align to TRDD3. Germline CDR1 and CDR2: TSWWSYY and QGS. The CDR3 runs 21 residues. DNA of the CDR3: TGTGCTCTTGGGGAATCCTCCCTCCGGACGTGGGGGACATGGGACACCGTTAAACTCATCTTT. Translated, it gives CALGESSLRTWGTWDTVKLIF.

This clone was found a few times. TCRdb shows a much larger clone's protein in place of this DNA's translation, and the two differ at residue 3, likely through a read error; the protein shown is translated from the DNA. The chain employs TRDV1 and TRDJ1; TRDD3 agrees at 12 bases. Germline assignment: CDR1 TSWWSYY and CDR2 QGS. The CDR3 sequence is 24 residues long. DNA for the CDR3: TGTGCTCGTGGGGAACCCCATCGACTACCCGTACTGGGGGATACTTCATGGTACACCGATAAACTCATCTTT. Translation gives CARGEPHRLPVLGDTSWYTDKLIF.

This clone is medium-sized. A read error is the likely source, as a far larger clone sits one nucleotide away. Within the sample, other DNA sequences also encode this same CDR3. The genes are TRDV1 and TRDJ1; TRDD3 agrees at 7 bases. Germline V lookup: CDR1 TSWWSYY, CDR2 QGS. The CDR3 sequence is 25 residues long. Unmatched junction bases numbered 31, after V lost 0 bases and J lost 0 bases. CDR3 sequence: CALGELVFVGAARTGVLYYTDKLIF. For the CDR3, the DNA is TGTGCTCTTGGGGAACTAGTCTTCGTCGGAGCGGCCCGTACTGGGGTATTGTACTACACCGATAAACTCATCTTT.

In its sample, this clone is medium-sized (0.01 to 0.1%). It is likely a read error: a sequence one base away is far more abundant. The V gene is TRDV1, the J gene TRDJ1; 10 bases fit TRDD3. Germline V gene sequence: CDR1 TSWWSYY, CDR2 QGS. V lost 0 bases and J lost 0; bases outside the gene matches: 28. The length of the CDR3 is 25 residues. CDR3 in DNA: TGTGCTCTTGGGGAACTAGTCTTCGTCGGAGTGGCCCGTACTGGGGGATTGTACTACACCGATAAACTCATCTTT. It specifies CALGELVFVGVARTGGLYYTDKLIF.

This clone has more than one count but fewer than ten. This DNA's translation differs at residue 17 from TCRdb's protein, which comes from a much larger clone; a read error is likely, and the protein shown is translated from the DNA. This chain joins TRDV1 and TRDJ1, with 8 nucleotides matching TRDD3. In germline, CDR1 is TSWWSYY, CDR2 QGS. The CDR3 sequence is 23 residues long. J was trimmed by 0 bases and V by 3 bases; bases with no gene match: 27. Here the CDR3 reads CALGDPRQHKKRLGGQHTDKLIF. The CDR3 DNA reads as TGTGCTCTTGGGGACCCTCGGCAGCACAAGAAGCGACTGGGGGGTCAGCACACCGATAAACTCATCTTT.

Concerning this clone: The translation of this DNA and the TCRdb protein of a much larger clone differ at residue 16, probably owing to a read error; the protein shown here is translated from the DNA. The chain couples TRDV1 to TRDJ1; 8 bases fit TRDD3. Per germline, CDR1 TSWWSYY and CDR2 QGS. The trim removed 3 bases at V and 0 bases at J, leaving 27 bases unmatched. CDR3 length equals 23 residues. The CDR3 sequence is CALGDPRQHKKRLGGRYTDKLIF. CDR3 nucleotide sequence: TGTGCTCTTGGGGACCCTCGGCAGCACAAGAAGCGACTGGGGGGTCGGTACACCGATAAACTCATCTTT.

With regard to this clone: This likely reflects a read error, since a far larger clone is one base away. V and J are TRDV1 and TRDJ1; TRDD3 agrees at 9 bases. Losses at the gene ends were 7 bases for V and 0 bases for J; bases not matched to a gene: 9. The germline gives CDR1 TSWWSYY, CDR2 QGS. This CDR3 contains 16 residues. The CDR3 bases are TGTGCTCTTGTTAGTACTGGGGGACGCTACACCGATAAACTCATCTTT. Translation gives CALVSTGGRYTDKLIF.

This clone was seen a few times. It differs at one base from a far larger clone, so likely a read error. This same CDR3 is encoded by further DNA sequences in the sample. The chain links TRDV1 to TRDJ1, with 12 bases identical to TRDD3. Germline loops: CDR1 TSWWSYY, CDR2 QGS. The CDR3 is 24 amino acids. CDR3 region: CALGEPHRLPVLGDTSWYTDKLIF. The CDR3 bases are TGCGCTCTTGGGGAACCCCATCGACTACCCGTACTGGGGGATACTTCATGGTACACCGATAAACTCATCTTT.

About this clone: Only one base separates this from a far larger clonotype, so it likely reflects a read error. This CDR3 is also generated by other DNA sequences in the sample. The rearrangement links TRDV1 to TRDJ1; D may correspond to TRDD2 or TRDD3 (8 bases each). The V end was cut by 4 bases, the J end by 0 bases, with 36 bases between. Germline loops: CDR1 TSWWSYY, CDR2 QGS. The CDR3 runs to 23 residues. Here the CDR3 DNA reads TGTGCTCTTGGGGCCGCTTCCTACCCGGAACATGGGGGATTAGCAGTGTACACCGATAAACTCATCTTT. Its protein product is CALGAASYPEHGGLAVYTDKLIF.

About this clone itself: A far larger clone differs by one base, so this is likely a read error. Different DNA sequences within this sample yield the same CDR3. The chain is built from TRDV1 and TRDJ1; TRDD3 matches at 11 bases. J gave up 0 bases and V 0 bases, and 12 bases lay outside the gene matches. This CDR3 is built from 20 residues. Germline V gene lookup returns CDR1 TSWWSYY and CDR2 QGS. In DNA form, the CDR3 reads TGTGCTCTTGGGGAACTCACGCCGCCGTACTGGGGGATATACACCGATAAACTCATCTTT. Protein: CALGELTPPYWGIYTDKLIF.